The clone carrying this T cell receptor (beta chain) appeared a few times. Its antigen is not known. The data were taken from a study of OX40 agonist ivuxolimab in advanced cancers. Turning to the study itself: Earlier anti-PD-1, anti-PD-L1 or anti-CTLA-4 therapy was permitted; under 50% had received some. Study-wide results and limits: The average count of expanded clones was higher among CD8+ T cells than among CD4+.

Generated by immunoSEQ multiplex PCR, the TCRdb table keeps only in-frame clones and is missing some. Altogether tens of thousands of clones are present, around 80% being singletons, with the ten largest covering roughly 5%. Baseline, cycle 4 day 1, and cycle 7 day 1 were the blood sampling points. The sequence came from an adult with an advanced solid tumor such as melanoma, head and neck, liver or kidney cancer. Material: CD4+ or CD8+ T cells sorted from blood, obtained in a trial of the OX40 agonist ivuxolimab.

As DNA, the CDR3 is TGTGCCAGCAGAACAGGGTCGAGGGGCTACACCTTC. It is translated as CASRTGSRGYTF. V usage is TRBV6-5 and J usage is TRBJ1-2; D possibly corresponds to TRBD1 (6 bases). The CDR3 contains 12 residues. V dropped 6 bases and J dropped 8 bases, with 13 bases sitting between them. Germline CDR1 reads MNHEY; CDR2 reads SVGAGI.